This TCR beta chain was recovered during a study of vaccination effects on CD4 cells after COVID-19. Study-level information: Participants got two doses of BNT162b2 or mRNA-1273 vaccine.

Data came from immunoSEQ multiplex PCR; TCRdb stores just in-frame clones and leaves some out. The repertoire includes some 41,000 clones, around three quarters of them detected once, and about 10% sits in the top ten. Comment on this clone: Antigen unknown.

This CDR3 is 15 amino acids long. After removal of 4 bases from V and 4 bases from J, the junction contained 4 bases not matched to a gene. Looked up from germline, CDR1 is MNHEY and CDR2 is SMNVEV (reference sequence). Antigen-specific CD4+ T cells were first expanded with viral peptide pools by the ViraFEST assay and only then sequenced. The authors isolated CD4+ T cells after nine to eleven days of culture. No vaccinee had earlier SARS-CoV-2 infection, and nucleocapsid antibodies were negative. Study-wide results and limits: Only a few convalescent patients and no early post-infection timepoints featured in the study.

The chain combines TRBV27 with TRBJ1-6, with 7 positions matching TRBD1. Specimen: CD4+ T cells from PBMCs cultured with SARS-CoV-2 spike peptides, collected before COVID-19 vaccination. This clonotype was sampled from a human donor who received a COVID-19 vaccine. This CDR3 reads CASSYRDSYNSPLHF. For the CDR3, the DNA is TGTGCCAGCAGTTACCGGGACAGTTATAATTCACCCCTCCACTTT.